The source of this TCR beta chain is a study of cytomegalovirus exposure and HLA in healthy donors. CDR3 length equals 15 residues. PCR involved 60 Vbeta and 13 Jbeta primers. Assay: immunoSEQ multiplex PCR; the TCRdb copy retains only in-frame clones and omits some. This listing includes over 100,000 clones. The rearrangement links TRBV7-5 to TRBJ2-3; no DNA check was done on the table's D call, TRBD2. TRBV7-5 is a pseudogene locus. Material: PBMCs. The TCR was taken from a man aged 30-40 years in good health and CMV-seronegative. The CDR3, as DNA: TGTGTCAGAAGCTCGCTATCGATCCCCCCGAATACGCAGTATTTT. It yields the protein CVRSSLSIPPNTQYF.